Listed below are T cell receptor beta chains from one sample, sequenced in a study of shared clonotypes between healthy human individuals. The data were produced by immunoSEQ multiplex PCR, yet TCRdb's version contains in-frame clones alone and is incomplete. The top ten clones hold approximately 12% of a sample with more than 400,000 clones, 70% to 80% of them seen once. Source material: PBMCs. The receptors stem from a woman between 35 and 50 years old in good health. Some clones in this sample may be carry-over from other donors' samples. Both conserved end residues are part of each CDR3. Each record gives: clone size, V gene, J gene, D gene, CDR3 protein, CDR3 DNA. D genes are given only for firm matches. A row's size may be missing; if present it is once, few, many or a size class.

clone size: once; V gene: TRBV4-3; J gene: TRBJ2-6; D gene: NA; CDR3 protein: CASSQVKGGFSGANVLTF; CDR3 DNA: TGCGCCAGCAGCCAAGTTAAGGGGGGATTCTCTGGGGCCAACGTCCTGACTTTC
clone size: once; V gene: TRBV2; J gene: TRBJ1-2; D gene: NA; CDR3 protein: CASSVGNTNYGYTF; CDR3 DNA: TGTGCCAGCAGTGTAGGGAATACGAACTATGGCTACACCTTC
clone size: once; V gene: TRBV18; J gene: TRBJ1-1; D gene: NA; CDR3 protein: CASSPGRDLNTEAFF; CDR3 DNA: TGTGCCAGCTCCCCTGGGAGAGACTTAAACACTGAAGCTTTCTTT
clone size: NA; V gene: TRBV5-1; J gene: TRBJ2-7; D gene: TRBD1; CDR3 protein: CASSQSGTVGYEQYF; CDR3 DNA: TGCGCCAGCAGCCAATCCGGGACAGTGGGCTACGAGCAGTACTTC
clone size: NA; V gene: TRBV19; J gene: TRBJ1-1; D gene: NA; CDR3 protein: CASSIVGGGTEAFF; CDR3 DNA: TGTGCCAGTAGTATAGTGGGCGGAGGCACTGAAGCTTTCTTT
clone size: NA; V gene: TRBV2; J gene: TRBJ2-1; D gene: TRBD2; CDR3 protein: CASRSGTSGRSYNEQFF; CDR3 DNA: TGTGCCAGCAGATCCGGGACTAGCGGGAGGTCCTACAATGAGCAGTTCTTC
clone size: NA; V gene: TRBV7-9; J gene: TRBJ2-1; D gene: NA; CDR3 protein: CASSLPGREWENEQFF; CDR3 DNA: TGTGCCAGCAGCCTACCGGGACGGGAGTGGGAAAATGAGCAGTTCTTC
clone size: NA; V gene: TRBV7-3; J gene: TRBJ1-5; D gene: TRBD1; CDR3 protein: CASSLQGADQPQHF; CDR3 DNA: TGTGCCAGCAGCTTACAGGGGGCGGATCAGCCCCAGCATTTT
clone size: NA; V gene: TRBV5-1; J gene: TRBJ2-5; D gene: TRBD2; CDR3 protein: CASSLPTSGREETQYF; CDR3 DNA: TGCGCCAGCAGCTTGCCGACTAGCGGGAGAGAAGAGACCCAGTACTTC
clone size: NA; V gene: TRBV11-1; J gene: TRBJ2-7; D gene: NA; CDR3 protein: CASSFDLPQERQTYEQYF; CDR3 DNA: TGTGCCAGCAGCTTCGATCTCCCCCAGGAACGACAGACCTACGAGCAGTACTTC
clone size: few; V gene: TRBV29-1; J gene: TRBJ1-4; D gene: NA; CDR3 protein: CSASRTENEKLFF; CDR3 DNA: TGCAGCGCCAGCCGGACGGAGAATGAAAAACTGTTTTTT
clone size: NA; V gene: TRBV11-3; J gene: TRBJ2-5; D gene: NA; CDR3 protein: CASSPRQGGTQYF; CDR3 DNA: TGTGCCAGCAGCCCTCGACAGGGAGGGACCCAGTACTTC
clone size: NA; V gene: TRBV5-8; J gene: TRBJ1-1; D gene: NA; CDR3 protein: CASSSGPNTEAFF; CDR3 DNA: TGTGCCAGCAGCTCAGGACCGAACACTGAAGCTTTCTTT
clone size: NA; V gene: TRBV5-1; J gene: TRBJ2-2; D gene: NA; CDR3 protein: CASSLEALANTGELFF; CDR3 DNA: TGCGCCAGCAGCTTGGAGGCGCTCGCGAACACCGGGGAGCTGTTTTTT
clone size: NA; V gene: TRBV5-1; J gene: TRBJ2-1; D gene: TRBD2; CDR3 protein: CASSIRTRVEQFF; CDR3 DNA: TGCGCCAGCAGCATACGGACTAGGGTTGAGCAGTTCTTC
clone size: NA; V gene: TRBV18; J gene: TRBJ2-1; D gene: TRBD1; CDR3 protein: CASLRTGGRNEQFF; CDR3 DNA: TGTGCCAGCCTACGGACAGGGGGCAGGAATGAGCAGTTCTTC
clone size: NA; V gene: TRBV19; J gene: TRBJ2-7; D gene: NA; CDR3 protein: CASSRTGVSYEQYF; CDR3 DNA: TGTGCCAGTAGTAGGACGGGGGTCTCCTACGAGCAGTACTTC
clone size: many; V gene: TRBV28; J gene: TRBJ2-3; D gene: NA; CDR3 protein: CASTRSGPRGPDTQYF; CDR3 DNA: TGTGCCAGCACCCGATCGGGGCCTCGCGGGCCAGATACGCAGTATTTT
clone size: few; V gene: TRBV28; J gene: TRBJ1-2; D gene: NA; CDR3 protein: CASSLGGGSINYGYTF; CDR3 DNA: TGTGCCAGCAGTTTAGGTGGCGGAAGCATTAACTATGGCTACACCTTC
clone size: NA; V gene: TRBV2; J gene: TRBJ1-2; D gene: NA; CDR3 protein: CASRAGPPNYGYTF; CDR3 DNA: TGTGCCAGCAGGGCCGGGCCACCAAACTATGGCTACACCTTC
clone size: NA; V gene: TRBV20-1; J gene: TRBJ2-7; D gene: NA; CDR3 protein: CSARDQVEYF; CDR3 DNA: TGCAGTGCTAGAGATCAGGTCGAGTACTTC
clone size: few; V gene: TRBV5-4; J gene: TRBJ2-7; D gene: TRBD1; CDR3 protein: CASSLGGTGRFEQYF; CDR3 DNA: TGTGCCAGCAGCTTGGGGGGGACAGGGAGGTTCGAGCAGTACTTC
clone size: once; V gene: TRBV7-3; J gene: TRBJ1-1; D gene: TRBD1; CDR3 protein: CASSPNVPGQGSGTEAFF; CDR3 DNA: TGTGCCAGCAGCCCGAATGTCCCGGGACAGGGAAGCGGCACTGAAGCTTTCTTT
clone size: few; V gene: TRBV5-1; J gene: TRBJ1-1; D gene: NA; CDR3 protein: CASPDQGHTEAFFGQGTAHEAFF; CDR3 DNA: NA
clone size: NA; V gene: TRBV5-1; J gene: TRBJ2-7; D gene: NA; CDR3 protein: CASSLVRDPYEQYF; CDR3 DNA: TGCGCCAGCAGCTTGGTTAGGGACCCCTACGAGCAGTACTTC
clone size: NA; V gene: TRBV6-1; J gene: TRBJ2-7; D gene: NA; CDR3 protein: CASSEGWESYEQYF; CDR3 DNA: TGTGCCAGCAGTGAAGGGTGGGAGTCCTACGAGCAGTACTTC
clone size: NA; V gene: TRBV2; J gene: TRBJ1-1; D gene: TRBD1; CDR3 protein: CASSDFIFGTGDTEAFF; CDR3 DNA: TGTGCCAGCAGTGACTTTATATTCGGGACAGGGGACACTGAAGCTTTCTTT
clone size: NA; V gene: TRBV10-3; J gene: TRBJ2-7; D gene: NA; CDR3 protein: CAIRGGGDEQYF; CDR3 DNA: TGTGCCATCAGGGGAGGGGGGGACGAGCAGTACTTC